What follows describes a single TCR beta chain. Its antigen is unidentified. This sample is part of a study of response to subunit inactivated influenza vaccine. Study-wide results and limits: A suggestion made by the authors is that each seasonal influenza vaccination recruits few new T cells.

TCRdb analysed the RT-PCR reads with MiXCR anew, one entry per CDR3 protein. The profile shows about 780,000 distinct CDR3 sequences, about 18% of them singletons. Germline values: CDR1 DFQATT, CDR2 SNEGSKA (reference sequence). V shed 3 bases and J shed 3 bases, with 9 bases lying between them. The CDR3 has 12 amino acids. The sample here was PBMCs from blood, taken approximately 5 days after vaccination. This TCR was sampled from a man over 45 who received an inactivated influenza vaccine. The genes are TRBV20-1 and TRBJ2-7; tentatively, D is TRBD1 (5 bases). In DNA, the CDR3 is TGCAGTGCTAGCGACAGTTACTACGAGCAGTACTTC. Translating gives CSASDSYYEQYF.